This TCR beta chain was identified in a study of cytomegalovirus exposure and HLA in healthy donors. Study conclusions and caveats: Later examination showed HLA-associated TCR beta chains had greater clonal expansion than equally common others. Being productive about 87% or about 30% of the time was typical of most TCR beta V segments in an earlier analysis.

In the case of this clone: What it binds is unknown.

Trimming removed 5 bases at V and 2 bases at J, with 18 bases between. CDR1 MNHEY and CDR2 SMNVEV come from the germline V gene (reference sequence). This CDR3 region has 17 residues. PCR employed 60 Vbeta and 13 Jbeta primers. Assay: immunoSEQ multiplex PCR; the TCRdb copy retains only in-frame clones and omits some. Of 240,000 or so clones listed, about 80% are singletons. The TCR comes from a woman aged 60-75 years in good health and CMV-seropositive. The chain is built from TRBV27 and TRBJ1-4, with D tentatively TRBD1 (6 bases). The sequenced sample consisted of PBMCs. The CDR3 reads CASSPLYRVGTNEKLFF. The CDR3 DNA is TGTGCCAGCAGTCCCTTATACAGGGTAGGGACTAATGAAAAACTGTTTTTT.